One T cell receptor beta chain is described in this entry. This may come from a read error, since a much larger clone is one base off. Then a second PCR, running roughly 7 to 11 cycles, was carried out with a sample-barcoded 5' primer and a J-beta primer mix. TCRdb re-called the 5' RACE reads with MiXCR, one entry per CDR3 protein. Among a few hundred thousand distinct CDR3 sequences listed, roughly a quarter were seen once. These data come from a study of blood T cells in healthy people across ages. The length of the CDR3 is 14 residues. A further study also used this sample, focusing on T cells of mothers and their children.

The TCR originated in a boy aged 2-9 years in good health. Sample: blood. The J gene is TRBJ2-1, the V gene TRBV12-3 or TRBV12-4; 8 bases agree with TRBD2. CDR3 in DNA: TGTGCCAGCAGTTTCTCAGCGGGGGACAATGAGCAGCTCTTC. Amino acid sequence: CASSFSAGDNEQLF.